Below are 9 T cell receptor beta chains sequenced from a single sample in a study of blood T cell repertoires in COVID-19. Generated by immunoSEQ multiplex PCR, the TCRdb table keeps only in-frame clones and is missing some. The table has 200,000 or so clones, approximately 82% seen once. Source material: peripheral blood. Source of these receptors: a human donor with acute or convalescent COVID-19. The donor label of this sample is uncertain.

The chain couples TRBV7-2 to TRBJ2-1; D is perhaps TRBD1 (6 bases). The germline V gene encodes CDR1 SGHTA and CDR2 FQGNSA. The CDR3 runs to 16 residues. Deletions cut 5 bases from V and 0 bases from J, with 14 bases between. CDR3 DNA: TGTGCCAGCAGCGATCGGGAAGGGGGCTCCTACAATGAGCAGTTCTTC. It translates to CASSDREGGSYNEQFF.

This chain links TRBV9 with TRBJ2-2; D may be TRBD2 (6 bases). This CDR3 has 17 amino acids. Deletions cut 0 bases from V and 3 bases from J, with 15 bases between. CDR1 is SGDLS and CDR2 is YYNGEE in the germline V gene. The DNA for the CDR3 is TGTGCCAGCAGCGTAGTTGGGGGGAACTTCGACACCGGGGAGCTGTTTTTT. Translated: CASSVVGGNFDTGELFF.

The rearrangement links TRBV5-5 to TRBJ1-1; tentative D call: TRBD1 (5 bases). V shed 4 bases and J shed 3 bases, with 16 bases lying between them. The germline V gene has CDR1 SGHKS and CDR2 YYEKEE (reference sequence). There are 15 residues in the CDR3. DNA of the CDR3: TGTGCCAGCAGCGGGGACTTCAACCTTCACACTGAAGCTTTCTTT. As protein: CASSGDFNLHTEAFF.

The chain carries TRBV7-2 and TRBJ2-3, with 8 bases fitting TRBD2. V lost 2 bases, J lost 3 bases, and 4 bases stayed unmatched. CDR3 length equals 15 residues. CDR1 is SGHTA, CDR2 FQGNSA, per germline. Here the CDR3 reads CASSLSGSVTDTQYF. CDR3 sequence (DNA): TGTGCCAGCAGCTTAAGCGGGAGCGTTACAGATACGCAGTATTTT.

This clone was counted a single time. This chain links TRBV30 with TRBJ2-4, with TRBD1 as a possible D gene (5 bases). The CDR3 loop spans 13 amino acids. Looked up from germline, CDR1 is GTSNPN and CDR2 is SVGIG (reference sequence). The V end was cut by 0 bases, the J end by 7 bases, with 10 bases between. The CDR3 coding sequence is TGTGCCTGGAGTGTAGGGCCAGGGAACATTCAGTACTTC. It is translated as CAWSVGPGNIQYF.

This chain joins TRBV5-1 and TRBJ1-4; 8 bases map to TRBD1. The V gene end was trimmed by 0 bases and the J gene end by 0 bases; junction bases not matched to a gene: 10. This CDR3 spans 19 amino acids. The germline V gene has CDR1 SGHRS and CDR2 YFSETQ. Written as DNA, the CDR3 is TGCGCCAGCAGCTTGGTAGGACAGGGAATTGGTGCAACTAATGAAAAACTGTTTTTT. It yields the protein CASSLVGQGIGATNEKLFF.

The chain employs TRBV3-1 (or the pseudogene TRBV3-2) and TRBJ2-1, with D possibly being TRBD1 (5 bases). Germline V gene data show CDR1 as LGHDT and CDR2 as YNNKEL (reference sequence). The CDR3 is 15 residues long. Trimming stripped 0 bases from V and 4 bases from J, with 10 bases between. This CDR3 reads CASSQDLGLYNEQFF. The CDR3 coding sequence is TGTGCCAGCAGCCAAGATCTGGGGCTTTACAATGAGCAGTTCTTC.

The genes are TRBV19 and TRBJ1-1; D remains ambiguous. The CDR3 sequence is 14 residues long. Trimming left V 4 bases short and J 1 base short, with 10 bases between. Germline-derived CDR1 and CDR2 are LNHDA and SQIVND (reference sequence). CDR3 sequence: CASSNLNRNTEAFF. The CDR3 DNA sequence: TGTGCCAGTAGTAACCTAAACAGGAACACTGAAGCTTTCTTT.

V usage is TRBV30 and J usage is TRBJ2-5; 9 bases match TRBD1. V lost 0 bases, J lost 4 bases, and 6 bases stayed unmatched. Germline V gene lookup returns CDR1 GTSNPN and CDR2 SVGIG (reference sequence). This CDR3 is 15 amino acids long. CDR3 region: CAWSVPGTGTETQYF. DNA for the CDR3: TGTGCCTGGAGTGTCCCCGGGACAGGGACAGAGACCCAGTACTTC.